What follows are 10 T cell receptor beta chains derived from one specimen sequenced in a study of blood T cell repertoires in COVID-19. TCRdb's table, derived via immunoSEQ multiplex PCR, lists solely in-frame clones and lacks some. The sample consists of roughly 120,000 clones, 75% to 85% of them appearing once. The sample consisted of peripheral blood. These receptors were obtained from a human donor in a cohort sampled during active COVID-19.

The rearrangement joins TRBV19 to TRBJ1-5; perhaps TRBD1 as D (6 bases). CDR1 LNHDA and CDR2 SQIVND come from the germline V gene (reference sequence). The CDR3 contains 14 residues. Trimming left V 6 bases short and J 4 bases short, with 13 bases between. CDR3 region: CASSLIQGNQPQHF. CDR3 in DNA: TGTGCCAGTAGCCTTATTCAGGGGAATCAGCCCCAGCATTTT.

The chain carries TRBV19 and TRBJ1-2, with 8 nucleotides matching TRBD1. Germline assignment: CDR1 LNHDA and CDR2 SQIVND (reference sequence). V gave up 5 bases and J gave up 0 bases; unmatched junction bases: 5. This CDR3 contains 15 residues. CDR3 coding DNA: TGTGCCAGTAGTTCGTGGACAGGGCCTAACTATGGCTACACCTTC. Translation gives CASSSWTGPNYGYTF.

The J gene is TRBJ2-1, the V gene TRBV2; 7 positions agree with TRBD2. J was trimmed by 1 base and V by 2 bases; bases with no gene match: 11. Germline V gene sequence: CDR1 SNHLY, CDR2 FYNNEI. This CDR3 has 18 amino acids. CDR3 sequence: CASSEFGGWGTSYNEQFF. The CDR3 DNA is TGTGCCAGCAGTGAATTCGGGGGGTGGGGTACGTCCTACAATGAGCAGTTCTTC.

CDR3 coding DNA: TGTGCCAGCAGCTCAAGGGGACTGCAATACAATGAGCAGTTCTTC. Amino acid sequence: CASSSRGLQYNEQFF. This chain joins TRBV6-2 or TRBV6-3 and TRBJ2-1; tentatively, D is TRBD2 (6 bases). Germline lookup yields CDR1 MNHEY and CDR2 SVGEGT. There are 15 residues in the CDR3. Trimming stripped 6 bases from V and 4 bases from J, with 16 bases between.

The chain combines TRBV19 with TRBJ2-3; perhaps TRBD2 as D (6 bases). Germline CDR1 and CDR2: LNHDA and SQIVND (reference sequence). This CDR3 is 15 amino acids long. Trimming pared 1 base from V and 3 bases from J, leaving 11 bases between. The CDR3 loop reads CASSIARGITDTQYF. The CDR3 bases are TGTGCCAGTAGTATAGCCCGGGGGATTACAGATACGCAGTATTTT.

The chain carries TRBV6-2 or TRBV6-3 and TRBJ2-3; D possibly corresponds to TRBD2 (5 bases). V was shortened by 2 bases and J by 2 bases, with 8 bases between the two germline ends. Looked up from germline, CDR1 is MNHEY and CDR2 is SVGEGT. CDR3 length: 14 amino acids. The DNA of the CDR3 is TGTGCCAGCAGTTACGGACTCAACACAGATACGCAGTATTTT. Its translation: CASSYGLNTDTQYF.

The CDR3 region has the DNA TGTGCCAGCAGCACCACTCTGGATTCACCCCTCCACTTT. Translation: CASSTTLDSPLHF. The chain uses TRBV7-6 and TRBJ1-6; D not certain. The CDR3 runs 13 residues. The V and J ends lost 5 bases and 8 bases respectively, with 10 bases between them. Germline CDR1 reads SGHVS; CDR2 reads FNYEAQ.

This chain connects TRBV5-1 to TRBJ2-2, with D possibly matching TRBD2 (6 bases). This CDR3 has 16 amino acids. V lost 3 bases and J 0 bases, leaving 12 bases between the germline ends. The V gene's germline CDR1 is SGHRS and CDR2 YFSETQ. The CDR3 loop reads CASSSGLFSNTGELFF. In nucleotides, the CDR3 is TGCGCCAGCAGCTCCGGACTATTTTCGAACACCGGGGAGCTGTTTTTT.

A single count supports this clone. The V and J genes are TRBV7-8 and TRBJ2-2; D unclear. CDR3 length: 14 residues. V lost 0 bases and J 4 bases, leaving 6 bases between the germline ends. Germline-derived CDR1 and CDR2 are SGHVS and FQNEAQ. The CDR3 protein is CASSLAIGTGELFF. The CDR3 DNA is TGTGCCAGCAGCTTAGCCATCGGCACCGGGGAGCTGTTTTTT.

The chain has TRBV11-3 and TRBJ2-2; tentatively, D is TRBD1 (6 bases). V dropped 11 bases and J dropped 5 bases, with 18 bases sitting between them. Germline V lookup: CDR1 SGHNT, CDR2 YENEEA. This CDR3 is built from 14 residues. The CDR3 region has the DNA TGTGCCGCAATAGTACAGGGCCGAACCGGGGAGCTGTTTTTT. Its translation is CAAIVQGRTGELFF.